This T cell receptor beta chain was recovered during a study of blood T cell repertoires in COVID-19. Study-wide background: Both acute and convalescent COVID-19 samples were obtained from the United States, Italy and Spain. Sample material is recorded as cDNA or gDNA derived from T cells, B-cell-depleted T cells, or PBMCs.

The authors' processing: Counts of nucleated cells, estimated from reference gene primer amplification, were obtained. Repertoires were generated with immunoSEQ multiplex PCR, while TCRdb's copy carries only in-frame clones and drops some. Clone size and the V and J calls come from that table; the DNA yielded D and trimming. The table includes about 100,000 clones, 88% detected once. Trimming took off 5 bases at V and 0 bases at J, with 10 bases between the two ends. The CDR3 covers 15 residues. Germline CDR1 reads MNHNY; CDR2 reads SVGAGI (reference sequence). The sample comprised peripheral blood. The V gene is TRBV6-6, the J gene TRBJ2-2; maybe TRBD1 (6 bases). The receptor's source is a woman aged 55 to 70 with acute or convalescent COVID-19. The CDR3: CASSTDSPNTGELFF. Here the CDR3 DNA reads TGTGCCAGCAGTACGGACAGTCCGAACACCGGGGAGCTGTTTTTT.